This TCR beta chain was identified in a study of cytomegalovirus exposure and HLA in healthy donors. Whole-study results and caveats: Compared with the approximately 700-donor mean, an Asian-associated ancestry cluster reportedly had fewer N-insertions, according to a later analysis. The productive fraction for most TCR beta V segments was about 87% or about 30% in an earlier analysis.

CDR1 is SGHRS and CDR2 is YFSETQ in the germline V gene. This CDR3 has 14 residues. With V trimmed by 4 bases and J by 4 bases, 7 bases remained unmatched. To note about this clone: Its cognate antigen is unknown.

13 Jbeta primers and 60 Vbeta primers were used for the PCR. Clones were sequenced by immunoSEQ multiplex PCR, and TCRdb holds only the in-frame ones, with some missing. The sample totals 130,000 or so clones; its top ten clones hold roughly 1.6%. Sequencing was done on a sample of PBMCs. The receptor comes from a woman between 40 and 50 years old in good health and CMV-seronegative. The gene calls are TRBV5-1 and TRBJ1-1; 7 bases are a match to TRBD1. This CDR3 is CASSPPDRATEAFF. CDR3 DNA sequence: TGCGCCAGCAGCCCACCAGACAGGGCCACTGAAGCTTTCTTT. Based on the CDR3 plus reference TRBV5-1 and TRBJ1-1, the full variable domain is KAGVTQTPRYLIKTRGQQVTLSCSPISGHRSVSWYQQTPGQGLQFLFEYFSETQRNKGNFPGRFSGRQFSNSRSEMNVSTLELGDSALYLCASSPPDRATEAFFGQGTRLTVV.